This T cell receptor (beta chain) was sequenced during a study of blood T cells in healthy people across ages. Sample-barcoded 5' priming and a J-beta primer mix drove a second PCR of about 6 to 11 cycles. Each CDR3 protein gets one entry after TCRdb re-called the 5' RACE reads with MiXCR. The repertoire holds over 950,000 distinct CDR3 sequences, 45% to 60% seen once, with over 20% in the top ten. The CDR3 is 15 amino acids. Germline assignment: CDR1 MDHEN and CDR2 SYDVKM. This clonotype was sampled from a woman aged 60-75 years in good health. The chain recombines TRBV28 with TRBJ2-5, with D perhaps matching TRBD1 or TRBD2 (6 bases each). TRBJ2-7 explains the end of the DNA better; the J call may be wrong. Sequenced: blood. The DNA for the CDR3 is TGTGCCAGCAGTAACTCCGGAGGGGGTGTGTACGAGCAGTACTTC. Encoded protein: CASSNSGGGVYEQYF.